Presented here are 7 T cell receptor beta chains from one specimen sequenced in a study of siplizumab effects on memory and regulatory T cells. The data were produced by immunoSEQ multiplex PCR, yet TCRdb's version contains in-frame clones alone and is incomplete. The sample carries some 97,000 clones, 92% recorded once. The sample taken for sequencing was Tregs sorted from blood. These receptors originate from a human donor in good health.

V and J are TRBV28 and TRBJ2-7, with a tentative D call TRBD1 (7 bases). Trimming took 6 bases from V and 5 from J, leaving 14 bases between them. This CDR3 contains 13 residues. Germline loops: CDR1 MDHEN, CDR2 SYDVKM. The CDR3, as DNA: TGTGCCAGCAGACCGGGCGGGACAGACGAGCAGTACTTC. Translation: CASRPGGTDEQYF.

This rearrangement joins TRBV19 to TRBJ2-7; the D is unclear. V gave up 5 bases and J gave up 5 bases, with 13 bases separating them. CDR3 size: 13 residues. The germline gives CDR1 LNHDA, CDR2 SQIVND (reference sequence). CDR3 sequence (DNA): TGTGCCAGTAGTTGGGGTAGGCTCGACGAGCAGTACTTC. Encoded protein: CASSWGRLDEQYF.

In this sample, this clone turned up once. This rearrangement joins TRBV19 to TRBJ2-2; 7 bases are a match to TRBD1. The ends lost 2 bases at V and 6 bases at J; junction bases unmatched: 9. Germline CDR1 and CDR2: LNHDA and SQIVND (reference sequence). CDR3 length: 16 amino acids. The chain's CDR3 is CASSIPTGNWAGELFF. CDR3 sequence (DNA): TGTGCCAGTAGTATACCGACAGGGAATTGGGCCGGGGAGCTGTTTTTT.

The CDR3 sequence is CASRGIGKETQYF. The CDR3 bases are TGTGCCAGCCGTGGTATAGGGAAGGAGACCCAGTACTTC. V is TRBV2 and J is TRBJ2-5; D is uncertain. The V end lost 8 bases, the J end lost 5 bases, and 15 bases lay between the germline ends. This CDR3 spans 13 amino acids. In germline, CDR1 is SNHLY, CDR2 FYNNEI.

This rearrangement joins TRBV28 to TRBJ2-3; TRBD2 might be the D (6 bases). There are 13 residues in the CDR3. Germline CDR1 and CDR2: MDHEN and SYDVKM. Trimming left V 6 bases short and J 10 bases short, with 17 bases between. The CDR3 reads CASSLGTPPAQYF. The CDR3 DNA reads as TGTGCCAGCAGCCTCGGGACTCCCCCCGCGCAGTATTTT.

The rearrangement uses TRBV29-1 and TRBJ1-1; weak D call: TRBD1 (6 bases). The germline V and J ends were trimmed by 6 bases and 2 bases, with 13 bases remaining between them. Germline-derived CDR1 and CDR2 are SQVTM and ANQGSEA. CDR3 length equals 13 residues. Written as DNA, the CDR3 is TGCAGCGTCACGGGACAACGAAACACTGAAGCTTTCTTT. Its protein product is CSVTGQRNTEAFF.

In its sample, this clone was seen once. J is TRBJ1-2 and V is TRBV9; maybe TRBD1 (6 bases). Trimming cost V 4 bases and J 7 bases, with 20 bases left between them. The CDR3 consists of 15 residues. Germline V gives CDR1 SGDLS, CDR2 YYNGEE. The CDR3 here is CASSTEGGARGGYTF. The CDR3 nucleotides are TGTGCCAGCAGCACCGAAGGGGGGGCGAGGGGTGGCTACACCTTC. Variable domain in full (rest from reference TRBV9 and TRBJ1-2): DSGVTQTPKHLITATGQRVTLRCSPRSGDLSVYWYQQSLDQGLQFLIQYYNGEERAKGNILERFSAQQFPDLHSELNLSSLELGDSALYFCASSTEGGARGGYTFGSGTRLTVV.